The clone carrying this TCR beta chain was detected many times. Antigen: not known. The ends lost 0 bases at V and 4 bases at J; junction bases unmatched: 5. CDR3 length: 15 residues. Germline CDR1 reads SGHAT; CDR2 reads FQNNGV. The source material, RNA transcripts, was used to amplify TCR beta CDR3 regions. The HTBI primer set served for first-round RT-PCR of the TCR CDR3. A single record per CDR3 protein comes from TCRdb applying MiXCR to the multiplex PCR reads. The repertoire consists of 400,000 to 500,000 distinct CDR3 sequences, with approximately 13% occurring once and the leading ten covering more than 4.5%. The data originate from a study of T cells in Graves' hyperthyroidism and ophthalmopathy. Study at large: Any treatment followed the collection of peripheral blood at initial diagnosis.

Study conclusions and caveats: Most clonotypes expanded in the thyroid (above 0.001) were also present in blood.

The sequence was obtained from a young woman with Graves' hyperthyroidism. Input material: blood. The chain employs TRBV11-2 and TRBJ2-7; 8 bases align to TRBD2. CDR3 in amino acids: CASSLESGRRYEQYF. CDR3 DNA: TGTGCCAGCAGCTTAGAAAGCGGGAGAAGGTACGAGCAGTACTTC.